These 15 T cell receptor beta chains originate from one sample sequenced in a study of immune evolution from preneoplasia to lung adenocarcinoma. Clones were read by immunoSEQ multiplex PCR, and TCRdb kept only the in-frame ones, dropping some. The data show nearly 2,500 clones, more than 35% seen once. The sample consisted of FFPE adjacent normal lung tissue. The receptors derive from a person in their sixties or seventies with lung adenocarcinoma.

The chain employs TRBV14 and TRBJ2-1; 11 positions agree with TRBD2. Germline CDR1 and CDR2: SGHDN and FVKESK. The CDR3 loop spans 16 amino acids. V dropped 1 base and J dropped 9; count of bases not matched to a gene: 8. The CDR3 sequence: CASSQGGSGRAGEQFF. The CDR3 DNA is TGTGCCAGCAGCCAAGGAGGTAGCGGGAGGGCCGGTGAGCAGTTCTTC.

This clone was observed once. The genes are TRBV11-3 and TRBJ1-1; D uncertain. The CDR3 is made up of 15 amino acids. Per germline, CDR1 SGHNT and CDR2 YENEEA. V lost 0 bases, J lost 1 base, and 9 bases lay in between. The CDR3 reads CASSLDRSRNTEAFF. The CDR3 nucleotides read TGTGCCAGCAGCTTAGATCGGAGCAGGAACACTGAAGCTTTCTTT.

The CDR3 reads CASGGGLGQYF. For the CDR3, the DNA is TGTGCCAGCGGAGGGGGCCTGGGGCAGTATTTT. V gene TRBV19 combines with J gene TRBJ2-3; a possible D gene is TRBD1 (7 bases). Trimming removed 9 bases at V and 11 bases at J, with 15 bases between. The CDR3 has 11 residues. Per germline, CDR1 LNHDA and CDR2 SQIVND (reference sequence).

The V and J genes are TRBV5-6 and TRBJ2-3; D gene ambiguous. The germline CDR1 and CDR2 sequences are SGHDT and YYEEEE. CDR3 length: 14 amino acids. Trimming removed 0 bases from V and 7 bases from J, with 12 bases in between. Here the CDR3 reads CASSLDQKANTQYF. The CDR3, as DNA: TGTGCCAGCAGCTTGGACCAGAAGGCGAATACGCAGTATTTT. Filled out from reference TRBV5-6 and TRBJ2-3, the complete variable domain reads DAGVTQSPTHLIKTRGQQVTLRCSPKSGHDTVSWYQQALGQGPQFIFQYYEEEERQRGNFPDRFSGHQFPNYSSELNVNALLLGDSALYLCASSLDQKANTQYFGPGTRLTVL.

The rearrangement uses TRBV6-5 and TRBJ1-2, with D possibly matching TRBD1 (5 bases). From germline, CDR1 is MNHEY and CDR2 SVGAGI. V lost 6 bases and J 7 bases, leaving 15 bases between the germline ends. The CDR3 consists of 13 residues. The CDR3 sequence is CASSPSQGSGYTF. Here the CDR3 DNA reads TGTGCCAGCAGCCCCTCCCAGGGAAGTGGCTACACCTTC.

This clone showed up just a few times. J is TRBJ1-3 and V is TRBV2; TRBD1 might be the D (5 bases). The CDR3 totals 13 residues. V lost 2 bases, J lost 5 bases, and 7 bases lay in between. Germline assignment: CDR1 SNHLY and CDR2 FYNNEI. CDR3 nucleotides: TGTGCCAGCAGTGAACAGGGCAGAAACACCATATATTTT. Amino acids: CASSEQGRNTIYF.

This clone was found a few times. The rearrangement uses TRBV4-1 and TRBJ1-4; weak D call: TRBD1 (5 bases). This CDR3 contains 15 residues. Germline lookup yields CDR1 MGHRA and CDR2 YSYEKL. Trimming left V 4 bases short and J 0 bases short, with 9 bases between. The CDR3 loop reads CASSPTGATNEKLFF. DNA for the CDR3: TGCGCCAGCAGCCCTACAGGTGCAACTAATGAAAAACTGTTTTTT.

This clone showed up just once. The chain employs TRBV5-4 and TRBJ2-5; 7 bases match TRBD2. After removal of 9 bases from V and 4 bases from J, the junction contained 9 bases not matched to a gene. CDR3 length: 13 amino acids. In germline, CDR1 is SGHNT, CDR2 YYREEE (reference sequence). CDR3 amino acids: CAMRLADGETQYF. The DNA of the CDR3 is TGTGCCATGCGTCTAGCGGACGGAGAGACCCAGTACTTC.

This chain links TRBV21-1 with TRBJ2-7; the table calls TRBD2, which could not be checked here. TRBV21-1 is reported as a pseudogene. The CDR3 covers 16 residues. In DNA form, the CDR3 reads TGTGCCAGCAGCAAAGTAGCGGGACAGAGAACCTACGAGCAGTACTTC. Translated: CASSKVAGQRTYEQYF.

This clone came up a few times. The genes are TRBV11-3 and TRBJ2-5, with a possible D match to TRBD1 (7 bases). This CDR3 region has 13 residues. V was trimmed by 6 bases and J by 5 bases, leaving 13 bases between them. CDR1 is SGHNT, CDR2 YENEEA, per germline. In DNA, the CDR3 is TGTGCCAGCAGTCCCCAGGGGGGTGAGACCCAGTACTTC. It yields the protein CASSPQGGETQYF. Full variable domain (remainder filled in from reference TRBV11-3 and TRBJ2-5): EAGVVQSPRYKIIEKKQPVAFWCNPISGHNTLYWYLQNLGQGPELLIRYENEEAVDDSQLPKDRFSAERLKGVDSTLKIQPAELGDSAVYLCASSPQGGETQYFGPGTRLLVL.

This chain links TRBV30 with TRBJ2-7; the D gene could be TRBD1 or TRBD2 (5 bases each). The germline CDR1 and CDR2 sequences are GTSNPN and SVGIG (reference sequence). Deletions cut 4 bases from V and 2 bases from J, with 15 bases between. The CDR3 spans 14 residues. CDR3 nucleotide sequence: TGTGCCTGGAAGAAGGGACCCTCAGCCTACGAGCAGTACTTC. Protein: CAWKKGPSAYEQYF.

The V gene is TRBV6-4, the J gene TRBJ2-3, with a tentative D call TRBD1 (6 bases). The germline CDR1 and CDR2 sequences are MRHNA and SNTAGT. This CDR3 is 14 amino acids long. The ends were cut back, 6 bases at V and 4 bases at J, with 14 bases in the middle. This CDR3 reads CASSLRTEADTQYF. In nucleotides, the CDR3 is TGTGCCAGCAGCCTCCGGACAGAAGCAGATACGCAGTATTTT.

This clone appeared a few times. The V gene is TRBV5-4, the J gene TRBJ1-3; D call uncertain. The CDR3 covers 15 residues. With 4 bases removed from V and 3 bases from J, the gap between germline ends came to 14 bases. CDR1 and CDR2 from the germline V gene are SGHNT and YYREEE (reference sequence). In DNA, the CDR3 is TGTGCCAGCAGCCCAGGAGCCAGACATGGAAACACCATATATTTT. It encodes CASSPGARHGNTIYF.

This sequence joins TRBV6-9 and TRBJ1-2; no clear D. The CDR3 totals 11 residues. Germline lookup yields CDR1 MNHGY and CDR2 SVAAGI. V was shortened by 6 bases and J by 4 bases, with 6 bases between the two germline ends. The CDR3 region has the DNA TGTGCCAGCAGGCGAATCTATGGCTACACCTTC. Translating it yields CASRRIYGYTF.

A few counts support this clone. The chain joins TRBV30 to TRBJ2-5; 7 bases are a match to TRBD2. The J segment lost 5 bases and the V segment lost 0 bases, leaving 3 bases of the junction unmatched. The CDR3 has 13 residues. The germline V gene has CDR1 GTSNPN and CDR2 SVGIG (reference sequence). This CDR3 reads CAWSVWGGETQYF. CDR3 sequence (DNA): TGTGCCTGGAGTGTTTGGGGGGGGGAGACCCAGTACTTC. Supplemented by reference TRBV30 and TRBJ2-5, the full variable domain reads SQTIHQWPATLVQPVGSPLSLECTVEGTSNPNLYWYRQAAGRGLQLLFYSVGIGQISSEVPQNLSASRPQDRQFILSSKKLLLSDSGFYLCAWSVWGGETQYFGPGTRLLVL.